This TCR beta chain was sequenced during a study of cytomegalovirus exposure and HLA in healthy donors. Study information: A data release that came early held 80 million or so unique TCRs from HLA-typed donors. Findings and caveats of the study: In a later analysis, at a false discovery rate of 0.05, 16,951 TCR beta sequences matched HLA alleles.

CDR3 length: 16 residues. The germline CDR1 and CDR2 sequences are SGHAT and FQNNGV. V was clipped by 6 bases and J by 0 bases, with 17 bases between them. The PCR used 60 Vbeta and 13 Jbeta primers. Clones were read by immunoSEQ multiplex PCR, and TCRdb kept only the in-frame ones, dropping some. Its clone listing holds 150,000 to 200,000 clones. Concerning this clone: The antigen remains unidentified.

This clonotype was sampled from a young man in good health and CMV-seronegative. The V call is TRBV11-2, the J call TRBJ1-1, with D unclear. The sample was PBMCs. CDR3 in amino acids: CASRQGTVTLNTEAFF. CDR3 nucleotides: TGTGCCAGCAGGCAAGGAACAGTCACCTTGAACACTGAAGCTTTCTTT.